The 8 T cell receptor beta chains given below trace back to one sample, sequenced in a study of blood T cell repertoires in COVID-19. Clones were read by immunoSEQ multiplex PCR, and TCRdb kept only the in-frame ones, dropping some. The sample has some 400,000 clones; approximately 91% are singletons. The sample consisted of PBMCs or T cells enriched from blood (not recorded which). Receptors originate from a woman in her thirties or forties who had been exposed to COVID-19.

The chain uses TRBV25-1 and TRBJ1-1, with D perhaps matching TRBD1 (5 bases). The CDR3 consists of 13 residues. Germline CDR1 MGHDK, CDR2 SYGVNS. The germline V and J ends were trimmed by 5 bases and 7 bases, with 14 bases remaining between them. CDR3 protein: CASSFGRAIEAFF. CDR3 nucleotide sequence: TGTGCCAGCAGTTTCGGCAGGGCGATTGAAGCTTTCTTT.

V and J are TRBV27 and TRBJ1-1; TRBD1 matches at 12 bases. The germline V gene has CDR1 MNHEY and CDR2 SMNVEV (reference sequence). V shed 3 bases, J shed 11 bases, and the junction held 13 bases outside the gene matches. The CDR3 is made up of 16 amino acids. The CDR3 nucleotides read TGTGCCAGCAGTTTGGACGGGACAGGGGGCCCGAGGATGGCTTTCTTT. Its protein product is CASSLDGTGGPRMAFF.

The chain's CDR3 is CASSQVGQGLYGYTF. CDR3 sequence (DNA): TGTGCCAGCAGCCAAGTTGGTCAGGGGCTTTATGGCTACACCTTC. V is TRBV3-1 (or the pseudogene TRBV3-2) and J is TRBJ1-2; the D gene is possibly TRBD1 (6 bases). V shed 1 base and J shed 5 bases, with 14 bases lying between them. The CDR3 loop spans 15 amino acids. Germline values: CDR1 LGHDT, CDR2 YNNKEL (reference sequence).

The chain recombines TRBV2 with TRBJ1-4; D possibly corresponds to TRBD1 (5 bases). This CDR3 region has 15 residues. Trimming shortened V by 4 bases and J by 7 bases, and 16 bases separated the two germline ends. Germline CDR1 SNHLY, CDR2 FYNNEI. DNA for the CDR3: TGTGCCAGCAGTGGGTCAGGGATGGGCCGTGAAAAACTGTTTTTT. As protein: CASSGSGMGREKLFF.

The chain links TRBV19 to TRBJ2-1; TRBD2 agrees at 10 bases. CDR1 LNHDA and CDR2 SQIVND come from the germline V gene (reference sequence). The CDR3 loop spans 14 amino acids. Losses at the gene ends were 7 bases for V and 6 bases for J; bases not matched to a gene: 6. CDR3 sequence: CASKKASGSNEQFF. CDR3 in DNA: TGTGCCAGTAAGAAGGCTAGCGGGAGCAATGAGCAGTTCTTC.

In DNA form, the CDR3 reads TGTGCCAGCAGCTCAGGACTAGCGGGGAGTCGCACAGATACGCAGTATTTT. Its translation: CASSSGLAGSRTDTQYF. This chain connects TRBV7-9 to TRBJ2-3; 12 bases line up with TRBD2. The germline V gene encodes CDR1 SEHNR and CDR2 FQNEAQ (reference sequence). The CDR3 consists of 17 residues. Unmatched junction bases numbered 6, after V lost 4 bases and J lost 1 base.

A remark on this clone: The junction shows a germline mismatch at one end, possibly a read error. The chain joins TRBV4-2 to TRBJ1-2; perhaps TRBD1 as D (5 bases). The CDR3 is 14 residues long. Germline CDR1 is LGHNA and CDR2 is YNFKEQ. CDR3: CVSSQDSGAGGYTF. CDR3 coding DNA: TGTGTCAGCAGCCAAGACAGTGGGGCCGGTGGCTACACCTTC.

The rearrangement uses TRBV15 and TRBJ1-5; no reliable D call. The CDR3 contains 16 residues. V lost 5 bases and J 0 bases, leaving 14 bases between the germline ends. Germline lookup yields CDR1 LNHNV and CDR2 YYDKDF (reference sequence). Here the CDR3 reads CATSPRHKYSNQPQHF. As DNA, the CDR3 is TGTGCCACCAGCCCCCGACACAAATATAGCAATCAGCCCCAGCATTTT. The whole variable domain, filled in from reference TRBV15 and TRBJ1-5, reads DAMVIQNPRYQVTQFGKPVTLSCSQTLNHNVMYWYQQKSSQAPKLLFHYYDKDFNNEADTPDNFQSRRPNTSFCFLDIRSPGLGDTAMYLCATSPRHKYSNQPQHFGDGTRLSIL.